These T cell receptor beta chains were read from a single sample in a study of T cells in Graves' hyperthyroidism and ophthalmopathy. TCRdb reanalysed the multiplex PCR reads using MiXCR and keeps one entry per CDR3 protein. Of some 580,000 distinct CDR3 sequences in the sample, more than 15% were seen once. The sequenced sample was blood. The source of these receptors is a woman aged 40 to 50 with Graves' ophthalmopathy. Both conserved end residues are part of each CDR3. A D gene is named only where the DNA matches it firmly. A row's size may be missing; if present it is once, few, many or a size class.

D gene: TRBD1; J gene: TRBJ1-2; clone size: few; V gene: TRBV7-8; CDR3 DNA: TGTGCCAGCAGCTCGACAGGGGGCGCCAACTATGGCTACACCTTC; CDR3 protein: CASSSTGGANYGYTF
D gene: TRBD2; J gene: TRBJ2-5; clone size: few; V gene: TRBV2; CDR3 DNA: TGTGCCAGCAGAGCTCTAGCGGGGGGGCCAGGTGAAGAGACCCAGTACTTC; CDR3 protein: CASRALAGGPGEETQYF
D gene: TRBD2; J gene: TRBJ2-3; clone size: -; V gene: TRBV6-1; CDR3 DNA: TGTGCCAGCAATATGCGGGGGATAGATACGCAGTATTTT; CDR3 protein: CASNMRGIDTQYF
D gene: -; J gene: TRBJ1-5; clone size: once; V gene: TRBV19; CDR3 DNA: TGTGCCAGTAGTACTACAGGGACCTATAGCAATCAGCCCCAGCATTTT; CDR3 protein: CASSTTGTYSNQPQHF
D gene: -; J gene: TRBJ2-5; clone size: many; V gene: TRBV18; CDR3 DNA: TGTGCCAGCTCACCGGGAGCATCGGAGACCCAGTACTTC; CDR3 protein: CASSPGASETQYF
D gene: TRBD2; J gene: TRBJ2-1; clone size: many; V gene: TRBV6-1; CDR3 DNA: TGTGCCAGCAGTAAAGGGACTAGCGGGAGTGGAAATGAGCAGTTCTTC; CDR3 protein: CASSKGTSGSGNEQFF
D gene: TRBD2; J gene: TRBJ2-7; clone size: many; V gene: TRBV27; CDR3 DNA: TGTGCCAGCAGTTGGAGTAGCGGGAGTTCCTACGAGCAGTACTTC; CDR3 protein: CASSWSSGSSYEQYF
D gene: -; J gene: TRBJ1-1; clone size: few; V gene: TRBV5-4; CDR3 DNA: TGTGCCAGCAGCTCAAATAACGCTGAAGCTTTCTTT; CDR3 protein: CASSSNNAEAFF
D gene: -; J gene: TRBJ1-1; clone size: many; V gene: TRBV30; CDR3 DNA: TGTGCCTGGAGCTGGGACCGTTACACTGAAGCTTTCTTT; CDR3 protein: CAWSWDRYTEAFF
D gene: TRBD1; J gene: TRBJ2-7; clone size: many; V gene: TRBV6-1; CDR3 DNA: TGTGCCAGCAGTGACGGGACAGGGGGACGCTACGAGCAGTACTTC; CDR3 protein: CASSDGTGGRYEQYF
D gene: -; J gene: TRBJ1-2; clone size: few; V gene: TRBV20-1; CDR3 DNA: TGCAGTGCTCCCCATGGGGGGACGGGATATGGCTACACCTTC; CDR3 protein: CSAPHGGTGYGYTF
D gene: -; J gene: TRBJ1-6; clone size: few; V gene: TRBV2; CDR3 DNA: TGTGCCAGCAAACCGGTACTGGGAAATTCACCCCTCCACTTT; CDR3 protein: CASKPVLGNSPLHF
D gene: -; J gene: TRBJ1-2; clone size: few; V gene: TRBV6-1; CDR3 DNA: TGTGCCAGCAGTCCAGACAGTGGGGGGAACTATGGCTACACCTTC; CDR3 protein: CASSPDSGGNYGYTF
D gene: -; J gene: TRBJ1-1; clone size: few; V gene: TRBV15; CDR3 DNA: TGTGCCGCTTCTCGGGGAATTGGGGCTGAAGCTTTCTTT; CDR3 protein: CAASRGIGAEAFF
D gene: -; J gene: TRBJ2-3; clone size: many; V gene: TRBV6-1; CDR3 DNA: TGTGCCAGCGGTAGGGGGGGCGCGAATACGCAGTATTTT; CDR3 protein: CASGRGGANTQYF
D gene: -; J gene: TRBJ2-7; clone size: -; V gene: TRBV10-3; CDR3 DNA: TGTGCCATCAGCGGTCAGGGGGAGGACGAGCAGTACTTC; CDR3 protein: CAISGQGEDEQYF
D gene: -; J gene: TRBJ2-7; clone size: many; V gene: TRBV12-3/TRBV12-4; CDR3 DNA: TGTGCCAGCAGTTTAGAGGGAGCCCTTCCCATGGGGGAGCAGTACTTC; CDR3 protein: CASSLEGALPMGEQYF
D gene: -; J gene: TRBJ1-1; clone size: many; V gene: TRBV10-3; CDR3 DNA: TGTGCCATCAGGAAGGGACAGAACACTGAAGCTTTCTTT; CDR3 protein: CAIRKGQNTEAFF
D gene: -; J gene: TRBJ1-1; clone size: many; V gene: TRBV12-3/TRBV12-4; CDR3 DNA: TGTGCCAGCAGGACGGCAGGGAGGATCGGAGCTTTCTTT; CDR3 protein: CASRTAGRIGAFF
D gene: -; J gene: TRBJ2-1; clone size: few; V gene: TRBV30; CDR3 DNA: TGTGCCGGGGATGGGTGGGGGGCCCACAATGAGCAGTTCTTC; CDR3 protein: CAGDGWGAHNEQFF
D gene: -; J gene: TRBJ1-2; clone size: many; V gene: TRBV3-1; CDR3 DNA: TGTGCCAGCAGCCAAGACCTTTATGGCTACACCTTC; CDR3 protein: CASSQDLYGYTF
D gene: TRBD1; J gene: TRBJ2-6; clone size: -; V gene: TRBV19; CDR3 DNA: TGTGCCAGTACTACCCTCGCCAGGGGGCGCCCAGGGGCCAACGTCCTGACTTTC; CDR3 protein: CASTTLARGRPGANVLTF
D gene: TRBD1; J gene: TRBJ2-3; clone size: many; V gene: TRBV11-3; CDR3 DNA: TGTGCCAGCAGCCCTCGCCGGACAGGGGGCAGCCCAGATACGCAGTATTTT; CDR3 protein: CASSPRRTGGSPDTQYF
D gene: TRBD1; J gene: TRBJ1-3; clone size: few; V gene: TRBV30; CDR3 DNA: TGTGCCTGGAGTACAACCCGGACAGGGGGGGGGCCGAGCTCTGGAAACACCATATATTTT; CDR3 protein: CAWSTTRTGGGPSSGNTIYF
D gene: -; J gene: TRBJ1-1; clone size: many; V gene: TRBV5-1; CDR3 DNA: TGCGCCAGCAGCTTGGTGGGAGTGAACACTGAAGCTTTCTTT; CDR3 protein: CASSLVGVNTEAFF
D gene: -; J gene: TRBJ1-5; clone size: few; V gene: TRBV18; CDR3 DNA: TGTGCCAGCTCACCTGGGACGGGGGCGGCTCAGCCCCAGCATTTT; CDR3 protein: CASSPGTGAAQPQHF
D gene: TRBD2; J gene: TRBJ2-7; clone size: few; V gene: TRBV20-1; CDR3 DNA: TGCAGTGCTAGAGATCAGAGGACTAGCGGCTACGAGCAGTACTTC; CDR3 protein: CSARDQRTSGYEQYF
D gene: -; J gene: TRBJ2-1; clone size: few; V gene: TRBV28; CDR3 DNA: TGTGCCAGCAGTGCCCCCCCGCGCAATGAGCAGTTCTTC; CDR3 protein: CASSAPPRNEQFF
D gene: -; J gene: TRBJ2-4; clone size: many; V gene: TRBV2; CDR3 DNA: TGTGCCAGCGGTCGCAGCGGGTTAGCCAAAAACATTCAGTACTTC; CDR3 protein: CASGRSGLAKNIQYF
D gene: -; J gene: TRBJ2-5; clone size: -; V gene: TRBV12-3/TRBV12-4; CDR3 DNA: TGTGCCAGCAGTTCCTCAGGACCTGGGGAGACCCAGTACTTC; CDR3 protein: CASSSSGPGETQYF
D gene: -; J gene: TRBJ2-7; clone size: few; V gene: TRBV6-1; CDR3 DNA: TGTGCCAGCAGTTTGGTGGGAAAATCCTACGAGCAGTACTTC; CDR3 protein: CASSLVGKSYEQYF
D gene: -; J gene: TRBJ1-6; clone size: few; V gene: TRBV2; CDR3 DNA: TGTGCCAGCAGTGAGGACCAGGGGCCTAATTCACCCCTCCACTTT; CDR3 protein: CASSEDQGPNSPLHF
D gene: -; J gene: TRBJ2-3; clone size: -; V gene: TRBV7-3; CDR3 DNA: TGTGCCAGCAGCCCGGACAGTAGGGACACAGATACGCAGTATTTT; CDR3 protein: CASSPDSRDTDTQYF
D gene: -; J gene: TRBJ2-7; clone size: -; V gene: TRBV30; CDR3 DNA: TGTGCCTGGAGTGTACTTAGGGGTGACAAGAGTAAGGAGTACTTC; CDR3 protein: CAWSVLRGDKSKEYF
D gene: TRBD2; J gene: TRBJ2-1; clone size: -; V gene: TRBV15; CDR3 DNA: TGTGCCACCAGCTTGGGGGCTAGCGGGGGGAATGAGCAGTTCTTC; CDR3 protein: CATSLGASGGNEQFF
D gene: -; J gene: TRBJ2-1; clone size: many; V gene: TRBV28; CDR3 DNA: TGTGCCAGCAGTAAACCGGGACGCCGGTTGAATGAGCAGTTCTTC; CDR3 protein: CASSKPGRRLNEQFF
D gene: -; J gene: TRBJ2-3; clone size: many; V gene: TRBV5-1; CDR3 DNA: TGTGCCAGCAGCTTAGGGGCAGATACGCAGTATTTT; CDR3 protein: CASSLGADTQYF
D gene: TRBD2; J gene: TRBJ2-3; clone size: many; V gene: TRBV20-1; CDR3 DNA: TGCAGTGCTAGAGATCGCGGGAGGGCCGGGGCAGATACGCAGTATTTT; CDR3 protein: CSARDRGRAGADTQYF
D gene: TRBD1; J gene: TRBJ1-6; clone size: many; V gene: TRBV11-2; CDR3 DNA: TGTGCCAGCAGCCTAGCGGGACAGAGGTCCTATAATTCACCCCTCCACTTT; CDR3 protein: CASSLAGQRSYNSPLHF
D gene: -; J gene: TRBJ1-2; clone size: -; V gene: TRBV13; CDR3 DNA: TGTGCCAGCAGCGTACGCCCGGATGGCTACACCTTC; CDR3 protein: CASSVRPDGYTF
D gene: -; J gene: TRBJ2-2; clone size: few; V gene: TRBV7-9; CDR3 DNA: TGTGCCAGCAGCTTTACCCCGACTAGCGGGGAGCTGTTTTTT; CDR3 protein: CASSFTPTSGELFF
D gene: TRBD2; J gene: TRBJ2-1; clone size: few; V gene: TRBV19; CDR3 DNA: TGTGCCAGTAGACGGGGGGATGAGCAGTTCTTC; CDR3 protein: CASRRGDEQFF
D gene: TRBD1; J gene: TRBJ2-2; clone size: few; V gene: TRBV5-1; CDR3 DNA: TGCGCCAGCAGCTTCCAGGGGGCTAACACCGGGGAGCTGTTTTTT; CDR3 protein: CASSFQGANTGELFF
D gene: TRBD2; J gene: TRBJ2-3; clone size: many; V gene: TRBV7-3; CDR3 DNA: TGTGCCAGCAGCTTAAGGGGGGGTCGAGATACGCAGTATTTT; CDR3 protein: CASSLRGGRDTQYF